This entry is about one T cell receptor (beta chain). The antigen is unknown. Each gene name is a mouse one. Read sequence stops 1 residue before the CDR3 end, and the germline J gene provides the missing end. These data belong to a study of tissue T cells after allogeneic stem cell transplantation. Overall study findings and caveats: Blood and spleen captured only part of the tissue TCR repertoire. Anatomically similar tissues had similar TCR repertoires within each patient. Alloreactivity or antigen specificity of tissue TCRs was not determined; some clones might be host cells.

Germline V lookup: CDR1 SGHND, CDR2 FRSKSL. This CDR3 is 14 amino acids long. V was pared by 4 bases and J by 5 bases, with 3 bases of the junction left unmatched. TCRdb's table, derived via immunoSEQ multiplex PCR, lists solely in-frame clones and lacks some. The sample lists some 5,700 clones, 45% to 50% seen once, with 14% in the top ten. The time point was: mouse harvest day 14 after allogeneic transplant. Tail vein injection delivered 10^7 T-cell-depleted bone marrow cells and 10^6 splenic CD5+ T cells. The chain carries TRBV15 and TRBJ2-5; 10 bases align to TRBD2. The sequenced material came from gut tissue. The receptor comes from a female BALB/c mouse given C57BL/6 T cells with graft-versus-host disease after an allogeneic hematopoietic cell transplant. This CDR3 is CASSSGLGTDTQYF. The CDR3 bases that were read are TGTGCCAGCAGTTCGGGACTGGGGACAGACACCCAGTAC.